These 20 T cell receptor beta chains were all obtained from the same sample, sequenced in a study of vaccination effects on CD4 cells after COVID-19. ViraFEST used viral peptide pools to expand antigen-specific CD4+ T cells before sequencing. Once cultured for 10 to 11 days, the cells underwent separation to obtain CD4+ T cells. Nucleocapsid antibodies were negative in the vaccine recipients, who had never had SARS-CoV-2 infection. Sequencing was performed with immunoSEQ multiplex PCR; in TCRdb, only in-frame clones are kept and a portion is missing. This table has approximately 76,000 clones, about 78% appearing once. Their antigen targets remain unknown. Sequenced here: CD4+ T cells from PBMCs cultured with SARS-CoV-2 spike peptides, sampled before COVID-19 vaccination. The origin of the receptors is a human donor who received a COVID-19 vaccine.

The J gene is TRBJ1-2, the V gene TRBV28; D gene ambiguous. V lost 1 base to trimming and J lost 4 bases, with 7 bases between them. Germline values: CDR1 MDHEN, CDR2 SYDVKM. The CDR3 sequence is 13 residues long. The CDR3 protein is CASSLSASYGYTF. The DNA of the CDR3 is TGTGCCAGCAGTTTATCGGCAAGCTATGGCTACACCTTC.

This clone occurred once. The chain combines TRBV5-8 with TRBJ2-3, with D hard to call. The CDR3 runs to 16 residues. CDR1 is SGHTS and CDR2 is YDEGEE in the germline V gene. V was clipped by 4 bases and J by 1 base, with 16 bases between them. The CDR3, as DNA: TGTGCCAGCAGCCACGTACGTGGGCTCGGCACAGATACGCAGTATTTT. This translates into CASSHVRGLGTDTQYF.

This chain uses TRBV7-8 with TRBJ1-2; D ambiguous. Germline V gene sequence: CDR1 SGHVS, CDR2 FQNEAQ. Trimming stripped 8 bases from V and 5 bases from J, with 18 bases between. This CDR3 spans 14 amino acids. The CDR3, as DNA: TGTGCCAGCTCGGACCGACATCTCGGGTATGGCTACACCTTC. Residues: CASSDRHLGYGYTF.

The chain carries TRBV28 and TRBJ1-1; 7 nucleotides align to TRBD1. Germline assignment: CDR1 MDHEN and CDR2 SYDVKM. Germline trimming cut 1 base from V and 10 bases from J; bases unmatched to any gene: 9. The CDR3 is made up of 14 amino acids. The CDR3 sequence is CASSLSPRQGRAFF. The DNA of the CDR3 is TGTGCCAGCAGTTTATCCCCCCGACAGGGTCGAGCTTTCTTT.

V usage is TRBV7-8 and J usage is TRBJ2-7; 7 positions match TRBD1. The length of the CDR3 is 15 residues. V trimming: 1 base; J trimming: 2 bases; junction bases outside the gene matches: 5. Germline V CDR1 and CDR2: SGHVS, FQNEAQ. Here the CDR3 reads CASSLEGRGPYEQYV. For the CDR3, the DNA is TGTGCCAGCAGCTTAGAAGGAAGGGGGCCCTACGAGCAGTACGTC.

In DNA, the CDR3 is TGTGCCAGTAGTGCTCCCGACTCAAAACCCATTCTTGGGCGCAATCCGAAGGGGCCCCAGCATTTT. Protein sequence: CASSAPDSKPILGRNPKGPQHF. The chain employs TRBV19 and TRBJ1-5; D gene ambiguous. The CDR3 has 22 residues. Per the germline V gene, CDR1 is LNHDA and CDR2 is SQIVND (reference sequence). V was pared by 5 bases and J by 9 bases, with 41 bases between.

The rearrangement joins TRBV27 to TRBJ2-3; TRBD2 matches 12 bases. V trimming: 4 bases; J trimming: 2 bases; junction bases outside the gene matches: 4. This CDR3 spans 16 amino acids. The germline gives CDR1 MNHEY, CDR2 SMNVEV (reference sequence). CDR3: CASSSGLAGVTDTQYF. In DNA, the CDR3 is TGTGCCAGCAGTTCGGGACTAGCGGGTGTCACAGATACGCAGTATTTT.

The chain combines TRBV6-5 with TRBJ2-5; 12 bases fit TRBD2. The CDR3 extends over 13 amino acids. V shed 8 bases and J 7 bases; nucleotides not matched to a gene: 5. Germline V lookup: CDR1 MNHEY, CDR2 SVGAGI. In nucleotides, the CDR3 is TGTGCCAGCCGACTAGCGGGGGCCCGGACCCAGTACTTC. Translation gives CASRLAGARTQYF.

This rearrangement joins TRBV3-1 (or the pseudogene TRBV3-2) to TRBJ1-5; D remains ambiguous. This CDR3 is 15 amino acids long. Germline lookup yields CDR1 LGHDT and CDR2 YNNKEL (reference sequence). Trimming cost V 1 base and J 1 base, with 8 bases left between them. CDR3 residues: CASSQGQSSNQPQHF. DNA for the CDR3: TGTGCCAGCAGCCAAGGGCAATCGAGCAATCAGCCCCAGCATTTT.

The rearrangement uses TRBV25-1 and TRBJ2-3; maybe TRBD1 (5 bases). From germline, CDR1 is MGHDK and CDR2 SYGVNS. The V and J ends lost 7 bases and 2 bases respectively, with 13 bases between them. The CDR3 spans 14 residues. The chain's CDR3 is CASTGSLPTDTQYF. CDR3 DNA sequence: TGTGCCAGCACAGGGTCACTGCCCACAGATACGCAGTATTTT.

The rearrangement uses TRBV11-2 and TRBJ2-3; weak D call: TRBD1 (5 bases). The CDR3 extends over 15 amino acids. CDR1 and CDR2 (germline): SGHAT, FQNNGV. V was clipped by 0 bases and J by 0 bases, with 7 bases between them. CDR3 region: CASSLEGLSTDTQYF. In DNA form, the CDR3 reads TGTGCCAGCAGCTTAGAGGGGCTTAGCACAGATACGCAGTATTTT.

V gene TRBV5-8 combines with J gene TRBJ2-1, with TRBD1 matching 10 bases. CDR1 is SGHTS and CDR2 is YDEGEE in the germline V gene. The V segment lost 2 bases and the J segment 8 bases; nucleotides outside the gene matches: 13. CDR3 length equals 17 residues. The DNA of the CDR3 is TGTGCCAGCAGCTTATCTGCTCGGGACAGGGGTTTCTATGAGCAGTTCTTC. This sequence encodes CASSLSARDRGFYEQFF. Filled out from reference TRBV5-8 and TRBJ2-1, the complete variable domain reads EAGVTQSPTHLIKTRGQQATLRCSPISGHTSVYWYQQALGLGLQFLLWYDEGEERNRGNFPPRFSGRQFPNYSSELNVNALELEDSALYLCASSLSARDRGFYEQFFGPGTRLTVL.

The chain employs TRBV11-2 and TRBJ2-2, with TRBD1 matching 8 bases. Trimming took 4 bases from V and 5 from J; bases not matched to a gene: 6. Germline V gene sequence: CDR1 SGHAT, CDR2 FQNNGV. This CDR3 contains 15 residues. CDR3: CASSSRTGGTGELFF. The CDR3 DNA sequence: TGTGCCAGCAGCTCCAGAACAGGGGGGACCGGGGAGCTGTTTTTT.

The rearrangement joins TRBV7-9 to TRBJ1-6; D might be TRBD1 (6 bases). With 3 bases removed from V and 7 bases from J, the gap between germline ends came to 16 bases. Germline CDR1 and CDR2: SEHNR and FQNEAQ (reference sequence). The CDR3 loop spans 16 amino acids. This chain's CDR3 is CASSFLGQGKNSPLHF. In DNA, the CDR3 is TGTGCCAGCAGCTTTCTCGGGCAGGGGAAGAATTCACCCCTCCACTTT.

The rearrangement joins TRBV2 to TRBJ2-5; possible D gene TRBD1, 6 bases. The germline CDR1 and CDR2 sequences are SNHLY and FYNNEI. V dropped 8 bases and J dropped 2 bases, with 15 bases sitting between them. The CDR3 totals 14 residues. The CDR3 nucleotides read TGTGCCAGCCTCTCGGGACAATTACAAGAGACCCAGTACTTC. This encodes CASLSGQLQETQYF.

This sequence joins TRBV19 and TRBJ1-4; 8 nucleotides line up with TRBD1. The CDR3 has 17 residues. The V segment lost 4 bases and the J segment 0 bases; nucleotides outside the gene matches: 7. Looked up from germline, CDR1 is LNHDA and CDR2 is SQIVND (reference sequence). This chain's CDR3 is CASSTGGGGATNEKLFF. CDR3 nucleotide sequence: TGTGCCAGTAGTACAGGGGGCGGAGGGGCAACTAATGAAAAACTGTTTTTT.

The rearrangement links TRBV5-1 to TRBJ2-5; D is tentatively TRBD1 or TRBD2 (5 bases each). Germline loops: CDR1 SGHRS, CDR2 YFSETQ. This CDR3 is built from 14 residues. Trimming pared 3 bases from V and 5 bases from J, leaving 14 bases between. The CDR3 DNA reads TGCGCCAGCAGCTACGGGACCGGGGAGGAGACCCAGTACTTC. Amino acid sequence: CASSYGTGEETQYF.

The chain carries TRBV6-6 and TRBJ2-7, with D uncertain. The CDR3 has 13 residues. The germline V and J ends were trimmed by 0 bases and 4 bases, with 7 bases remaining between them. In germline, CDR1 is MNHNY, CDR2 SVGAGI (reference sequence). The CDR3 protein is CASSYSMGYEQYV. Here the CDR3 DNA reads TGTGCCAGCAGTTACTCGATGGGTTACGAGCAGTACGTC.

CDR3 region: CASSLFPYNEQFF. The CDR3 DNA is TGCGCCAGCAGCCTCTTCCCCTACAATGAGCAGTTCTTC. V is TRBV10-1 and J is TRBJ2-1; D is ambiguous. V was shortened by 6 bases and J by 2 bases, with 8 bases between the two germline ends. The germline V gene encodes CDR1 WNHNN and CDR2 SYGVQD (reference sequence). The length of the CDR3 is 13 residues.

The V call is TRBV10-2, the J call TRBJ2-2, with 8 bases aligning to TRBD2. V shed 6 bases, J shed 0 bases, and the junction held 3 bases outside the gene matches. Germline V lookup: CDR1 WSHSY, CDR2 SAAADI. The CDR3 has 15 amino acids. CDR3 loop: CASRLAGPNTGELFF. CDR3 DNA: TGCGCCAGCAGGTTAGCGGGGCCGAACACCGGGGAGCTGTTTTTT.